This T cell receptor beta chain was retrieved from a study of patients and donors after allogeneic stem cell transplantation. Trimming took off 4 bases at V and 5 bases at J, with 6 bases between the two ends. Germline-derived CDR1 and CDR2 are ENHRY and SYGVKD. This CDR3 region has 12 residues. MiXCR, run by TCRdb on the RT-PCR reads, gives a single entry per CDR3 protein. This sample has about a million distinct CDR3 sequences; approximately 18% occur once, and the top ten carry roughly 6%. The rearrangement joins TRBV10-3 to TRBJ2-1; D uncertain. The TCR was taken from a human donor who was either an allogeneic HSCT recipient or a stem cell or donor lymphocyte infusion donor (not recorded which). It is not recorded whose cells these are; they may come from a transplant donor. The sample comprised blood, either unsorted or a sorted T cell fraction (not recorded which). CDR3 amino acids: CAISAFDNEQFF. The CDR3 bases are TGTGCCATCAGTGCGTTTGACAATGAGCAGTTCTTC.